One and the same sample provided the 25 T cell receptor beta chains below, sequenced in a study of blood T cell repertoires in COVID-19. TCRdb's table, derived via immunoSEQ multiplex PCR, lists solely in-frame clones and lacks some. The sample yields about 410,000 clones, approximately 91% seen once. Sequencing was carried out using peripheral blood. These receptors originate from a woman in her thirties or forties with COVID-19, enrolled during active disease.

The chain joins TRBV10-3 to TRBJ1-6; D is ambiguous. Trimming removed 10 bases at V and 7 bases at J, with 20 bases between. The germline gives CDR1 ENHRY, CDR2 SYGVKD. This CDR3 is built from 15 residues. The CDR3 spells CATGHWEVENSPLHF. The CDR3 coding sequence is TGTGCCACGGGCCACTGGGAGGTGGAGAATTCACCCCTCCACTTT.

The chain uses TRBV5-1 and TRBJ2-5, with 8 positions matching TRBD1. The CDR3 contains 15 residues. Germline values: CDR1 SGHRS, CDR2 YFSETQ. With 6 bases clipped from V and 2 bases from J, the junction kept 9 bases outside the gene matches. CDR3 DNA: TGCGCCAGCACTGGACAGGGACCCTCTCAAGAGACCCAGTACTTC. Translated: CASTGQGPSQETQYF.

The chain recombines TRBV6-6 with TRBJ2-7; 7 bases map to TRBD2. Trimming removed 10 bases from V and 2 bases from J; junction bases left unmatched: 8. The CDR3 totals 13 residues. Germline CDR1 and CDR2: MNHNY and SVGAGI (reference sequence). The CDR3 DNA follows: TGTGCCACGTCGGGGAGGGCAACCTACGAGCAGTACTTC. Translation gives CATSGRATYEQYF.

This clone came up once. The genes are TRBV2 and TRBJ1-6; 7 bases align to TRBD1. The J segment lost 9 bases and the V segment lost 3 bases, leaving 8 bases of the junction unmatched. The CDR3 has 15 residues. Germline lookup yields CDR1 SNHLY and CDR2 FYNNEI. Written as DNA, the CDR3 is TGTGCCAGCAGTGAGCAGACAGGGTTGAGTTCACCCCTCCACTTT. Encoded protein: CASSEQTGLSSPLHF.

The CDR3 reads CASSPGRLGNEQFF. CDR3 DNA: TGTGCCAGCTCGCCTGGTCGACTTGGGAATGAGCAGTTCTTC. This sequence joins TRBV18 and TRBJ2-1; D call uncertain. The CDR3 is 14 amino acids. Germline lookup yields CDR1 KGHSH and CDR2 LQKENI. The V and J ends lost 6 bases and 7 bases respectively, with 16 bases between them.

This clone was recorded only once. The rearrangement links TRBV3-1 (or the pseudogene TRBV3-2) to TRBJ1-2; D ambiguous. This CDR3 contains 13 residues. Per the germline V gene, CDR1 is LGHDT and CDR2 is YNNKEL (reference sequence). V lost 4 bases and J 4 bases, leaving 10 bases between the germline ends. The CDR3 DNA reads TGTGCCAGCAGCCTCACAGAAGGCTATGGCTACACCTTC. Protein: CASSLTEGYGYTF.

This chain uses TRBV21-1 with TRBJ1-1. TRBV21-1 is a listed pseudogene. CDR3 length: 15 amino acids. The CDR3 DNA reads TGTGCCAGCAGCAAAGTGGGTCCAGCGGGCACTGAAGCTTTCTTT. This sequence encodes CASSKVGPAGTEAFF.

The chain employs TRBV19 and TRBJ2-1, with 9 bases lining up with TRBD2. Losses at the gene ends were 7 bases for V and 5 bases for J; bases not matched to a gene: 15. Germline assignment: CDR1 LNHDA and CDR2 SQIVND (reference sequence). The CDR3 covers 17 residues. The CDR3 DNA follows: TGTGCCAGTATGGGTCCCGATGGGCGGGAGGGCCACAATGAGCAGTTCTTC. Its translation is CASMGPDGREGHNEQFF.

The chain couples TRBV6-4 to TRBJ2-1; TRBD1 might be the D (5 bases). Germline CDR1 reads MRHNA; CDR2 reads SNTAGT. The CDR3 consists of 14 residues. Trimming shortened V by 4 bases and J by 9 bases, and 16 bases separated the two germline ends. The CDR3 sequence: CASSAVLQGGEQFF. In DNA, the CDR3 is TGTGCCAGCAGTGCAGTGCTCCAGGGCGGTGAGCAGTTCTTC.

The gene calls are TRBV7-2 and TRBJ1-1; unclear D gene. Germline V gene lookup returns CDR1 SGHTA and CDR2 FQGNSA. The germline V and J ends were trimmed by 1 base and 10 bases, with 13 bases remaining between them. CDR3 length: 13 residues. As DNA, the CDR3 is TGTGCCAGCAGCTTAGTCTGGGCCTCGGCAGCTTTCTTT. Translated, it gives CASSLVWASAAFF.

CDR3 loop: CASSVRDRVNTGELFF. CDR3 coding DNA: TGCGCCAGCAGCGTAAGGGACAGGGTGAACACCGGGGAGCTGTTTTTT. The rearrangement links TRBV4-1 to TRBJ2-2; TRBD1 agrees at 9 bases. The V gene's germline CDR1 is MGHRA and CDR2 YSYEKL. The CDR3 spans 16 residues. J gave up 1 base and V 5 bases, and 5 bases lay outside the gene matches.

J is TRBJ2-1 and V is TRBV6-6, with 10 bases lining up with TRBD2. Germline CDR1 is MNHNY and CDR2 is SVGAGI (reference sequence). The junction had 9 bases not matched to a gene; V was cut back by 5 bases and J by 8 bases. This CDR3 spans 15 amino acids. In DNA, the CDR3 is TGTGCCAGCAGTAAACTTAGCGGGGGGTTCGATGAGCAGTTCTTC. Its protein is CASSKLSGGFDEQFF.

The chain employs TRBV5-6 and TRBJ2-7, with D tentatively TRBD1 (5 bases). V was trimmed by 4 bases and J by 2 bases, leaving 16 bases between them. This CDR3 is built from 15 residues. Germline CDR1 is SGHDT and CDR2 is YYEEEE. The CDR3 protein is CASSPFQTAAYEQYF. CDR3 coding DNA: TGTGCCAGCAGCCCCTTTCAGACAGCCGCCTACGAGCAGTACTTC.

CDR3 nucleotide sequence: TGTGCCAGCCGTCGGGGCACTGAAGCTTTCTTT. Amino acid sequence: CASRRGTEAFF. The V call is TRBV27, the J call TRBJ1-1; D unclear. The CDR3 consists of 11 residues. The V and J ends lost 8 bases and 4 bases respectively, with 8 bases between them. Germline V gives CDR1 MNHEY, CDR2 SMNVEV (reference sequence).

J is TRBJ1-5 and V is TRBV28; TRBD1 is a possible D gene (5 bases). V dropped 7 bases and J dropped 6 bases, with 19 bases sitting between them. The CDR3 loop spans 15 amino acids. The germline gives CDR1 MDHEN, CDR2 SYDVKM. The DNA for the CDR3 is TGTGCCAGCAAACTTCGCAGGGATCGTGCTCAGCCCCAGCATTTT. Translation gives CASKLRRDRAQPQHF.

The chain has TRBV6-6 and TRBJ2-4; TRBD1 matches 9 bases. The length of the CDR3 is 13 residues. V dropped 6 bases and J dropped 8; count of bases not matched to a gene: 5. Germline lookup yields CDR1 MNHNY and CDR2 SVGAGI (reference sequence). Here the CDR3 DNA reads TGTGCCAGCAGGCCGGGACAGGGTTACATTCAGTACTTC. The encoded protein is CASRPGQGYIQYF.

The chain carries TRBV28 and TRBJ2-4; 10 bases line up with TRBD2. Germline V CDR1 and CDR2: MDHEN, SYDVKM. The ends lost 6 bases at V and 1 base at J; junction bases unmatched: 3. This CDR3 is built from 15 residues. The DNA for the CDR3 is TGTGCCAGCAGCCTTAGCGGGAGGGCCAAAAACATTCAGTACTTC. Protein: CASSLSGRAKNIQYF.

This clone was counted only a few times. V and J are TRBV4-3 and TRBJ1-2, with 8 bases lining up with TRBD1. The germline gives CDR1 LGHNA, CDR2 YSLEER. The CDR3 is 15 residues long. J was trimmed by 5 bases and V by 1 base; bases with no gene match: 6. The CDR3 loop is CASSQVLQGAYGYTF. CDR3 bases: TGCGCCAGCAGCCAAGTTCTTCAGGGGGCTTATGGCTACACCTTC.

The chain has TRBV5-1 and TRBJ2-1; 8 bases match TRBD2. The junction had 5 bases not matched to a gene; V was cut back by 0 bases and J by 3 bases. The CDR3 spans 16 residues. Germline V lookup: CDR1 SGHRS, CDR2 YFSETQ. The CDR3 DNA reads TGCGCCAGCAGCTTGGCTGCAGCGGGGGTCTACAATGAGCAGTTCTTC. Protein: CASSLAAAGVYNEQFF.

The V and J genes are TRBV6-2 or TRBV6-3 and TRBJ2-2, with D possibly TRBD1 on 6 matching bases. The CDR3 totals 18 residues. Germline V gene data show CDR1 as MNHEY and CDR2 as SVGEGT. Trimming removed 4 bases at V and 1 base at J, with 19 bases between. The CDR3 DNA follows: TGTGCCAGCAGTTCACTAGGCAGCGGACAGTTGAACACCGGGGAGCTGTTTTTT. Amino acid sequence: CASSSLGSGQLNTGELFF.

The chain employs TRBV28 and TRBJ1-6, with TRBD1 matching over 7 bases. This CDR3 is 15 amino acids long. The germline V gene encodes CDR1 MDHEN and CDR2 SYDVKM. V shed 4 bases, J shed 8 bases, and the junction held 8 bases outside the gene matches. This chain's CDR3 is CASSSPGTEDSPLHF. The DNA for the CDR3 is TGTGCCAGCAGTTCTCCCGGGACAGAGGATTCACCCCTCCACTTT.

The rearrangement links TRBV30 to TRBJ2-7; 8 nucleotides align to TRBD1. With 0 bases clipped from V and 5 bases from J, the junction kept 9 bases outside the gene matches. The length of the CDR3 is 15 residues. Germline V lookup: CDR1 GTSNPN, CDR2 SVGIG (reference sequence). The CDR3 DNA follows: TGTGCCTGGAGTGTAGGACAGGGAGAGTGGGACGAGCAGTACTTC. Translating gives CAWSVGQGEWDEQYF.

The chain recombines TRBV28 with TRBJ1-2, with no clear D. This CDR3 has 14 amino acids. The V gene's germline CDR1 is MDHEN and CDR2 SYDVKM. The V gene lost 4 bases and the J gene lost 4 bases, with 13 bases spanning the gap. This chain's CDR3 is CASSSPAGFYGYTF. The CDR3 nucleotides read TGTGCCAGCAGTTCCCCGGCAGGCTTCTATGGCTACACCTTC.

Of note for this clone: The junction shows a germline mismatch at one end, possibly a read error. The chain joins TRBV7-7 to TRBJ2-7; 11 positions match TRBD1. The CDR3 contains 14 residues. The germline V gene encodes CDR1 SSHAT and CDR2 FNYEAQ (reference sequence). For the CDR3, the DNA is TGTGCTAGCAGCGCGGGACAGGGGGTCTACGAGCAGTACTTC. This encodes CASSAGQGVYEQYF.

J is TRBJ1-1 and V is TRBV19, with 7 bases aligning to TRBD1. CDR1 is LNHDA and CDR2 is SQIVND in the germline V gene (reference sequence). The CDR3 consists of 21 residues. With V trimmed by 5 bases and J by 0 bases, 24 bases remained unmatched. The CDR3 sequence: CASSDRQGTRFLPIMNTEAFF. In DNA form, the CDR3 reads TGTGCCAGTAGTGACCGACAGGGAACCCGTTTTCTCCCTATTATGAACACTGAAGCTTTCTTT.